This TCR beta chain was recovered during a study of shared clonotypes between healthy human individuals (TCRdb year 2020). General notes on the study: A few men and two women, aged 18 to 49 years, made up the cohort. For each donor, CD4 naive and CD4 memory were each given three plates, CD8 naive was given two plates, and CD8 memory was given one plate. Per donor, leukapheresis produced somewhere between about 0.94 and 9.5 billion PBMCs. To increase sequencing depth and limit assay-specific biases, different laboratories used diverse techniques to prepare libraries and sequence TCR repertoires. To estimate repertoire size and how much clonotypes are shared between individuals, the study performed deep sequencing of blood TCR repertoires from roughly five healthy adults.

TCR CDR3 regions were amplified from genomic DNA by multiplex PCR using the deep immunoSEQ assay. Extracted genomic DNA from each cell subset was spread evenly across all wells of several immunoSEQ 96-well plates, with each plate serving as a replicate. For sorted subsets, roughly 200 ng of genomic DNA, equivalent to tens of thousands of T cell genomes, went into each replicate PCR. Purified libraries were quantified with a Qubit 3.0 fluorometer, sized on a Bioanalyzer 2100, and re-quantified with the KAPA Library Quantification kit. Every immunoSEQ 96-well plate was sequenced on a separate single-read 150-cycle Illumina NextSeq 550 flow cell. The authors processed their data as follows. The immunoSEQ output contained only junctional sequences without quality scores, so filtering could not match that applied to full-length reads. To assign V/J genes and CDR3, sequences were annotated against IMGT germline references using PyIR, a Python wrapper for IgBLAST v1.9. Reads were removed for weak V/J assignments (E-value above 1e-6), missing CDR3, stop codons, out-of-frame junctions, or ambiguous translated residues. V3J clonotypes were defined as sequences sharing the same inferred V gene, J gene, and CDR3 amino acid sequence. Percentage overlap between repertoires was computed as shared unique clonotypes divided by the size of the smaller repertoire. Repertoire richness was assessed with RTK rarefaction, the Chao1 estimator, and Recon v2.1 estimates of unobserved clonotypes. Generation probabilities for all TCRbeta clonotypes obtained by the gDNA method from a handful of donors were computed using OLGA. Held by TCRdb, this immuneACCESS table contains in-frame sequences only and omits some clones. Under half of the omission traces to an unresolved V gene where checked; the cause of the rest is unknown. D and trimming come from the DNA, and the V and J calls and clone size come from that table. The sample contains 330,000 or so clones, around 79% of them found a single time. Roughly a tenth of the sample goes to the ten largest clones.

Inclusive of the bounding cysteine and phenylalanine, the CDR3 is 16 residues long. CDR3 DNA is the only sequence kept; it has 48 bases, read in frame from the first base. V trim: 0 bases; J trim: 7 bases; unmatched bases: 10. Via the germline V gene (reference sequence), CDR1 is SGHNT and CDR2 YYREEE. Of note for this clone: The specificity of this receptor is unknown. Per-base qualities were not stored, and no clone one base away is much larger.

Donors were healthy HIV-negative adults with no recently reported acute infections or vaccinations. Only Caucasian adults living in Nashville, Tennessee, USA were represented among the donors. CD4+ T cells were enriched through magnetic negative selection, after which naive cells were positively selected on CD45RA and the remaining negative fraction served as the memory subset. After blood collection by leukapheresis, PBMCs were isolated using Ficoll-Histopaque density gradient centrifugation and then cryopreserved in the vapor phase of liquid nitrogen. Analytical flow cytometry was used to check the purity and quantity of each magnetically sorted T cell population. Genomic DNA was isolated from each sorted fraction and quantified by UV absorbance on a Nanodrop 2000c. General findings and caveats noted by the study authors: When several donors were compared, the shared fraction of clonotypes was about 5.5% for naive CD4, about 4% for naive CD8, 2% to 2.5% for memory CD4, and roughly 0.43% for memory CD8. Pairwise subsampling led to the expectation that sequencing depth would affect the degree of clonotype sharing among donors. Larger estimated clonotype richness was generally found for naive subsets than for memory subsets. Clonotypes shared by all four sorted-subset donors showed higher generation probabilities than non-shared clonotypes. Rarefaction of sorted-subset datasets indicated incomplete sequencing despite the large sequencing depth. Because the study included a small number of donors, the genetic and exposure-history diversity represented was limited. Sampling was limited to blood, and TCR repertoires in tissue likely differ from TCR repertoires in blood.

This sequence originates from a man younger than 45 in good health. Sequenced sample: memory CD4+ T cells sorted from blood. Taken with the paper, the label for cell subset or site translates to: CD45RA-negative fraction. The chain joins TRBV5-4 to TRBJ2-7, with 10 bases aligning to TRBD2. The CDR3 here reads CASSLGSGRTLVEQYF. The bases are TGTGCCAGCAGCTTGGGTAGCGGGAGGACTTTAGTGGAGCAGTACTTC.